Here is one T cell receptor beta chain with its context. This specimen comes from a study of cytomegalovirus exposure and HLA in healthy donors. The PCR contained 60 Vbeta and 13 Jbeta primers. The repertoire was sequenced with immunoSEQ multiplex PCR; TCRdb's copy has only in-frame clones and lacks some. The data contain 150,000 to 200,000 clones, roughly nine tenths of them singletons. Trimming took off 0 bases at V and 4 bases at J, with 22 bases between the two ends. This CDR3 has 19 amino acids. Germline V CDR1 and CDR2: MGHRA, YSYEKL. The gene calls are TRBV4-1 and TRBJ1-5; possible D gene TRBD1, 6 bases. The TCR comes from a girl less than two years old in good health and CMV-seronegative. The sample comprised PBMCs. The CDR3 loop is CASSQDLGGGRGRNQPQHF. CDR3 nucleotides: TGCGCCAGCAGCCAAGATCTTGGGGGGGGCAGGGGACGGAATCAGCCCCAGCATTTT.